The rows below give T cell receptor beta chains drawn from one sample of a study of shared clonotypes between healthy human individuals. Clones were sequenced by immunoSEQ multiplex PCR, and TCRdb holds only the in-frame ones, with some missing. The table has some 2,500,000 clones, under 95% seen once. Sequenced sample: naive CD4+ T cells from PBMCs. Every receptor here comes from a man younger than 35 in good health. Some clones in this sample may be carry-over from other donors' samples. The CDR3 runs from the conserved cysteine through the conserved F or W. Each record gives: D gene, J gene, V gene, clone size, CDR3 protein, CDR3 DNA. D genes are given only for firm matches. A clone size is listed for some rows: how often the clone was seen (once, few, many), or a class if it is expanded.

NA	TRBJ1-3	TRBV9	NA	CASSDRQLSSGNTIYF	TGTGCCAGCAGCGACAGACAGCTTAGCTCTGGAAACACCATATATTTT
NA	TRBJ2-7	TRBV2	NA	CASSESPLAGQYF	TGTGCCAGCAGTGAGTCGCCGCTAGCTGGGCAGTACTTC
NA	TRBJ1-1	TRBV20-1	few	CSATPGTEAFF	TGCAGTGCTACCCCCGGGACAGAAGCTTTCTTT
TRBD1	TRBJ1-2	TRBV7-8	NA	CASSLDRGQGYTF	TGTGCCAGCAGCCTCGACAGGGGTCAAGGCTACACCTTC
NA	TRBJ2-4	TRBV19	NA	CASSTLVGAKNIQYF	TGTGCCAGTAGTACCTTAGTTGGAGCCAAAAACATTCAGTACTTC
NA	TRBJ2-3	TRBV5-6	NA	CASSPGTDTQYF	TGTGCCAGCAGCCCGGGCACAGATACGCAGTATTTT
NA	TRBJ2-6	TRBV5-4	NA	CASSSQGANVLTF	TGTGCCAGCAGTTCCCAGGGGGCCAACGTCCTGACTTTC
TRBD2	TRBJ2-1	TRBV25-1	NA	CASSRLAATYNEQFF	TGTGCCAGCAGTAGACTAGCCGCAACCTACAATGAGCAGTTCTTC
NA	TRBJ1-5	TRBV15	NA	CATSRAPLEGREPQHF	TGTGCCACCAGCAGAGCCCCTTTAGAGGGTCGGGAGCCCCAGCATTTT
TRBD2	TRBJ2-1	TRBV29-1	NA	CSVDGLAGGSGYNEQFF	TGCAGCGTTGACGGACTAGCGGGAGGAAGTGGCTACAATGAGCAGTTCTTC
NA	TRBJ2-1	TRBV15	NA	CATSIHTDEQFF	TGTGCCACCAGCATCCATACAGATGAGCAGTTCTTC
NA	TRBJ1-5	TRBV5-1	NA	CASSPGVLDNQPQHF	TGCGCCAGCAGTCCGGGGGTTTTGGATAATCAGCCCCAGCATTTT
NA	TRBJ2-3	TRBV28	NA	CASSLFSYSTDTQYF	TGTGCCAGCAGTTTATTCAGTTATAGCACAGATACGCAGTATTTT
TRBD1	TRBJ1-5	TRBV2	NA	CASSPTGGYQPQHF	TGTGCCAGCAGCCCGACAGGGGGCTATCAGCCCCAGCATTTT
NA	TRBJ2-1	TRBV5-4	NA	CASSGPTSNEQFF	TGTGCCAGCAGCGGACCGACGAGCAATGAGCAGTTCTTC
TRBD1	TRBJ1-2	TRBV7-8	NA	CASSQPGQGALYGYTF	TGTGCCAGCAGCCAACCGGGACAGGGGGCTCTGTATGGCTACACCTTC
TRBD1	TRBJ2-3	TRBV11-3	NA	CASSLTGAPDTQYF	TGTGCCAGCAGCTTGACAGGGGCCCCAGATACGCAGTATTTT
NA	TRBJ1-1	TRBV25-1	NA	CASSENTEAFF	TGTGCCAGCAGCGAGAACACTGAAGCTTTCTTT
NA	TRBJ1-3	TRBV15	NA	CATSRVAGDPGNTIYF	TGTGCCACCAGCAGAGTGGCAGGGGACCCTGGAAACACCATATATTTT
NA	TRBJ1-1	TRBV18	NA	CASLTGNTEAFF	TGTGCCAGCCTGACAGGGAACACTGAAGCTTTCTTT
TRBD1	TRBJ1-1	TRBV18	NA	CASSPGTGWVTEAFF	TGTGCCAGCTCACCGGGGACAGGGTGGGTCACTGAAGCTTTCTTT
TRBD1	TRBJ2-5	TRBV5-4	NA	CASNPRTGGQETQYF	TGTGCCAGCAACCCAAGAACAGGGGGCCAAGAGACCCAGTACTTC
NA	TRBJ2-7	TRBV28	NA	CASRVSGYEQYF	TGTGCCAGCAGGGTTAGCGGTTACGAGCAGTACTTC
TRBD2	TRBJ2-7	TRBV5-4	once	CASSLSGGGYEQYF	TGTGCCAGCAGCTTGTCGGGGGGAGGCTACGAGCAGTACTTC
NA	TRBJ2-7	TRBV28	NA	CASSFPGVQPYEQYF	TGTGCCAGCAGTTTCCCTGGTGTGCAACCCTACGAGCAGTACTTC
TRBD1	TRBJ1-4	TRBV5-1	NA	CASSLIGTGEKLFF	TGCGCCAGCAGCTTAATAGGGACAGGAGAAAAACTGTTTTTT
NA	TRBJ1-5	TRBV7-9	NA	CASSQGGGRQPQHF	TGTGCCAGCAGTCAAGGGGGAGGCCGACAGCCCCAGCATTTT
TRBD2	TRBJ2-3	TRBV2	NA	CASSEMSRELSPDTQYF	TGTGCCAGCAGTGAAATGTCGCGGGAGTTATCGCCAGATACGCAGTATTTT
NA	TRBJ2-2	TRBV4-2	NA	CASSQDGTRGRIDTGELFF	TGTGCCAGCAGCCAAGATGGGACAAGGGGGAGAATCGACACCGGGGAGCTGTTTTTT
NA	TRBJ2-7	TRBV5-4	once	CASSLGLLGAPYEQYF	TGTGCCAGCAGCTTGGGTCTCTTGGGGGCACCCTACGAGCAGTACTTC
NA	TRBJ2-3	TRBV4-1	NA	CASSQGDKSTDTQYF	TGCGCCAGCAGCCAGGGGGACAAGAGCACAGATACGCAGTATTTT
NA	TRBJ2-1	TRBV7-6	NA	CASSQIRDEQFF	TGTGCCAGCAGCCAGATTCGGGATGAGCAGTTCTTC
TRBD1	TRBJ1-4	TRBV4-3	NA	CASSQEGDRGNEKLFF	TGCGCCAGCAGCCAAGAGGGGGACAGGGGGAATGAAAAACTGTTTTTT
TRBD2	TRBJ2-5	TRBV7-2	NA	CASSFVRLAGGRGETQYF	TGTGCCAGCAGCTTCGTACGGCTAGCGGGAGGGCGAGGAGAGACCCAGTACTTC
TRBD1	TRBJ1-1	TRBV6-5	NA	CASSSQGQTEAFF	TGTGCCAGCAGTTCCCAGGGACAGACTGAAGCTTTCTTT
NA	TRBJ2-1	TRBV4-3	NA	CASSQGVSSYNEQFF	TGCGCCAGCAGCCAAGGGGTGAGCTCCTACAATGAGCAGTTCTTC
TRBD1	TRBJ2-1	TRBV25-1	NA	CASSSWDRGSDEQFF	TGTGCCTCCTCGTCGTGGGACAGGGGGTCGGATGAGCAGTTCTTC
NA	TRBJ1-3	TRBV4-2	NA	CASSRPGSGNTIYF	TGTGCCAGCAGCCGCCCAGGCTCTGGAAACACCATATATTTT
NA	TRBJ2-6	TRBV28	NA	CASRLSGANVLTF	TGTGCCAGCAGGCTGTCTGGGGCCAACGTCCTGACTTTC
NA	TRBJ2-5	TRBV5-1	NA	CASSLSTYETQYF	TGCGCCAGCAGCTTGTCGACATACGAGACCCAGTACTTC
TRBD1	TRBJ2-5	TRBV5-1	NA	CASSHGTGEETQYF	TGCGCCAGCAGCCACGGGACAGGGGAAGAGACCCAGTACTTC
TRBD2	TRBJ2-1	TRBV7-3	once	CASSFTAGVLYNEQFF	TGTGCCAGCAGTTTTACAGCGGGAGTGCTATACAATGAGCAGTTCTTC
NA	TRBJ2-7	TRBV5-4	NA	CASSLPGSRLYEQYF	TGTGCCAGCAGCTTGCCCGGGAGTCGACTGTACGAGCAGTACTTC
NA	TRBJ2-3	TRBV27	NA	CASSLFRTDTQYF	TGTGCCAGCAGTTTATTCCGGACAGATACGCAGTATTTT
NA	TRBJ1-2	TRBV19	NA	CASRPGLRRQGYTF	TGTGCCAGCAGACCGGGACTACGCCGGCAGGGCTACACCTTC
TRBD2	TRBJ2-2	TRBV6-6	NA	CASSYLLAGVKLFF	TGTGCCAGCAGTTACCTCCTAGCGGGAGTTAAGCTGTTTTTT